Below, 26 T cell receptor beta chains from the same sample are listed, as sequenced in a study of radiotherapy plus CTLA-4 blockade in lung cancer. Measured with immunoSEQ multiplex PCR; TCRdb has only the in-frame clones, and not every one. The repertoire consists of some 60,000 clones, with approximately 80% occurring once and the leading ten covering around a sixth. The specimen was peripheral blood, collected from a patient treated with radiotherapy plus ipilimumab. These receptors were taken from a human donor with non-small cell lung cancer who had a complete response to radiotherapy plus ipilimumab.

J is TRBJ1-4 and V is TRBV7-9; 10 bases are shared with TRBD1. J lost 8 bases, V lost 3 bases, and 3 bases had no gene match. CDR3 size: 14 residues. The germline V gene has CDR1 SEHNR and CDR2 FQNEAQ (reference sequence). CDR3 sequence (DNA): TGTGCCAGCAGCTTGGGGACAGGGGACGAAAAACTGTTTTTT. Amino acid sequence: CASSLGTGDEKLFF.

Here the CDR3 DNA reads TGTGCCAGCAGTAAGATATGGGGGCTGGATTCACCCCTCCACTTT. It specifies CASSKIWGLDSPLHF. The rearrangement uses TRBV6-6 and TRBJ1-6; tentatively, D is TRBD1 (6 bases). Germline V CDR1 and CDR2: MNHNY, SVGAGI (reference sequence). Deletions cut 5 bases from V and 8 bases from J, with 16 bases between. The CDR3 runs to 15 residues.

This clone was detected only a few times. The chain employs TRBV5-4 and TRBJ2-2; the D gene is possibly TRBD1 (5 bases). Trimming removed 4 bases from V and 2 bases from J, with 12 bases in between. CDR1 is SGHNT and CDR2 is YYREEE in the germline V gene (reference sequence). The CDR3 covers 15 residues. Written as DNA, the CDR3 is TGTGCCAGCAGCCCTCGGACACATAACACCGGGGAGCTGTTTTTT. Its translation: CASSPRTHNTGELFF.

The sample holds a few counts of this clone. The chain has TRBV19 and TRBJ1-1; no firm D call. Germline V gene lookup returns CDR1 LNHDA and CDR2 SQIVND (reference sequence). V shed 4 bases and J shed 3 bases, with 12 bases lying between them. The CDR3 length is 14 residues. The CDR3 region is CASSKGGRDTEAFF. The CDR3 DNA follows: TGTGCCAGTAGTAAGGGAGGGAGAGACACTGAAGCTTTCTTT. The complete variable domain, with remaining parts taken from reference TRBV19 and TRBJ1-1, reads DGGITQSPKYLFRKEGQNVTLSCEQNLNHDAMYWYRQDPGQGLRLIYYSQIVNDFQKGDIAEGYSVSREKKESFPLTVTSAQKNPTAFYLCASSKGGRDTEAFFGQGTRLTVV.

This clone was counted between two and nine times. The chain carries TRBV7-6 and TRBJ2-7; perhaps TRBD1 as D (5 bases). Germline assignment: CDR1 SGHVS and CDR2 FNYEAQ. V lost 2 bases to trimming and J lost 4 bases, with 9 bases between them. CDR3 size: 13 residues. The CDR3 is CASSLRAGYEQYV. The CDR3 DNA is TGTGCCAGCAGCTTAAGGGCAGGGTACGAGCAGTACGTC.

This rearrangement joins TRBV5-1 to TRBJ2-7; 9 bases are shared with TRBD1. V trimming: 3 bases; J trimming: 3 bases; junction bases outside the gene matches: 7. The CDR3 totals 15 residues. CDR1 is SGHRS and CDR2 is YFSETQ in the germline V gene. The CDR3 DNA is TGCGCCAGCAGCTCAAAACCGGGACAGGGCTACGAGCAGTACGTC. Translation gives CASSSKPGQGYEQYV.

CDR3 nucleotides: TGTGCCAGCAGTCCCCGTGGAGCAGGGGGTTATACGCAGTATTTT. Amino acids: CASSPRGAGGYTQYF. The chain has TRBV6-5 and TRBJ2-3; TRBD1 matches 7 bases. CDR1 is MNHEY, CDR2 SVGAGI, per germline. The CDR3 extends over 15 amino acids. The V segment lost 5 bases and the J segment 7 bases; nucleotides outside the gene matches: 12.

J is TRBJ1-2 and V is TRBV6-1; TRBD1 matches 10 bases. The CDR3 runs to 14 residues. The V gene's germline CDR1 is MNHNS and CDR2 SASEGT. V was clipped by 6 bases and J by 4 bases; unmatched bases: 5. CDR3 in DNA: TGTGCCAGCAGCGCCGGGACAGGGGTCTATGGCTACACCTTC. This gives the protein CASSAGTGVYGYTF.

The CDR3 sequence: CASSSGLVQDTDTQYF. CDR3 DNA sequence: TGCGCCAGCAGCTCCGGACTAGTTCAGGACACAGATACGCAGTATTTT. The chain uses TRBV5-1 and TRBJ2-3; 7 nucleotides match TRBD2. The V gene end was trimmed by 3 bases and the J gene end by 2 bases; junction bases not matched to a gene: 9. This CDR3 is built from 16 residues. CDR1 is SGHRS and CDR2 is YFSETQ in the germline V gene.

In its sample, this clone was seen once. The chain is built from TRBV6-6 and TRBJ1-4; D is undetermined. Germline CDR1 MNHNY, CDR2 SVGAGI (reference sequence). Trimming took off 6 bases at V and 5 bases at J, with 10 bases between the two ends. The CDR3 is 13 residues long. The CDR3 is CASSYRLNEKLFF. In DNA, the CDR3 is TGTGCCAGCAGCTACCGGTTAAATGAAAAACTGTTTTTT.

CDR3: CASSLDKNTEAFF. The CDR3 DNA sequence: TGCGCCAGCAGCTTGGACAAGAACACTGAAGCTTTCTTT. This sequence joins TRBV5-1 and TRBJ1-1; D uncertain. CDR1 SGHRS and CDR2 YFSETQ come from the germline V gene. V lost 0 bases and J lost 1, with 4 bases in between. The CDR3 runs 13 residues.

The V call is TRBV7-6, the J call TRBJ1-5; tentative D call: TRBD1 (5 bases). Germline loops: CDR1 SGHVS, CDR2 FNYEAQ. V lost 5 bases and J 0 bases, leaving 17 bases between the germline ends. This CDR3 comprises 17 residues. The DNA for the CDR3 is TGTGCCAGCAGCCCCGGTGACAGCCTAGATAGCAATCAGCCCCAGCATTTT. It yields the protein CASSPGDSLDSNQPQHF. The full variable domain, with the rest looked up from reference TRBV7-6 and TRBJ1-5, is GAGVSQSPRYKVTKRGQDVALRCDPISGHVSLYWYRQALGQGPEFLTYFNYEAQQDKSGLPNDRFSAERPEGSISTLTIQRTEQRDSAMYRCASSPGDSLDSNQPQHFGDGTRLSIL.

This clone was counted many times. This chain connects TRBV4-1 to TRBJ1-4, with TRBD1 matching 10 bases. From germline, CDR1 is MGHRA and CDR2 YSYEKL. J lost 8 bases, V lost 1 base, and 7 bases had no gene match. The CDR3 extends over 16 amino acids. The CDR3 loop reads CASSQGPGTGAEKLFF. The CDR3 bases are TGCGCCAGCAGCCAAGGCCCCGGGACAGGGGCCGAAAAACTGTTTTTT.

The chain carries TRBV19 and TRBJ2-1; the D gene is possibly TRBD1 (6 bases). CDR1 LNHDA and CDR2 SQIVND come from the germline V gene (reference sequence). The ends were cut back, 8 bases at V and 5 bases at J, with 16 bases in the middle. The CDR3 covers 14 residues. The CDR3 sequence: CASGRQELNNEQFF. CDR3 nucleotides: TGTGCCAGTGGAAGACAGGAGCTCAACAATGAGCAGTTCTTC.

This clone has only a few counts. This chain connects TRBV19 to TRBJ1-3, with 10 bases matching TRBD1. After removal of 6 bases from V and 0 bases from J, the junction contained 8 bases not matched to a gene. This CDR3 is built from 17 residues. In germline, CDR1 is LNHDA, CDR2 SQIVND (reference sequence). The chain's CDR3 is CASSRSRTGGSGNTIYF. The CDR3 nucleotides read TGTGCCAGTAGCCGCTCGAGGACAGGGGGCTCTGGAAACACCATATATTTT. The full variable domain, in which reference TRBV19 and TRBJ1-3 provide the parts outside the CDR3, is DGGITQSPKYLFRKEGQNVTLSCEQNLNHDAMYWYRQDPGQGLRLIYYSQIVNDFQKGDIAEGYSVSREKKESFPLTVTSAQKNPTAFYLCASSRSRTGGSGNTIYFGEGSWLTVV.

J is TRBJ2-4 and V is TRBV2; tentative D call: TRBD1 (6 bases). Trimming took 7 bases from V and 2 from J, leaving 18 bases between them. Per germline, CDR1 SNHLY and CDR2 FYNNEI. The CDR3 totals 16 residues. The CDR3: CASTAQGRGSKNIQYF. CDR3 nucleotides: TGTGCCAGCACTGCTCAGGGGCGAGGGTCCAAAAACATTCAGTACTTC.

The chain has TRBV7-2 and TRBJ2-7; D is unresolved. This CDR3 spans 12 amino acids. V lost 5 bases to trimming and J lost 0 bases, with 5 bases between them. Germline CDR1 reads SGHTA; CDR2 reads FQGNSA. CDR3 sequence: CASSPNSYEQYF. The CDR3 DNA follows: TGTGCCAGCAGCCCCAACTCCTACGAGCAGTACTTC.

The CDR3 is CASSQGRNIQYF. CDR3 coding DNA: TGTGCCAGCAGCCAGGGTAGAAACATTCAGTACTTC. The chain is built from TRBV5-6 and TRBJ2-4; D is possibly TRBD1 (5 bases). Deletions cut 4 bases from V and 6 bases from J, with 8 bases between. Germline loops: CDR1 SGHDT, CDR2 YYEEEE. The CDR3 has 12 amino acids.

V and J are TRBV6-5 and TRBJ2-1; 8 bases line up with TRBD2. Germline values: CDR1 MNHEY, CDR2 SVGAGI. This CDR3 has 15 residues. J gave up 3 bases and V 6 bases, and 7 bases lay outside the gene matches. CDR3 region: CASRTAGLDYNEQFF. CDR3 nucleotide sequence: TGTGCCAGCAGAACGGCGGGACTAGACTACAATGAGCAGTTCTTC.

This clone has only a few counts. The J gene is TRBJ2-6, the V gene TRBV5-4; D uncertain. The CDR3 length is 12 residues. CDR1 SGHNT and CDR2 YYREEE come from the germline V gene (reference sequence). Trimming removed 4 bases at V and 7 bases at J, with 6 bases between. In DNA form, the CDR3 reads TGTGCCAGCAGCATCTTTGCCAACGTCCTGACTTTC. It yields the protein CASSIFANVLTF.

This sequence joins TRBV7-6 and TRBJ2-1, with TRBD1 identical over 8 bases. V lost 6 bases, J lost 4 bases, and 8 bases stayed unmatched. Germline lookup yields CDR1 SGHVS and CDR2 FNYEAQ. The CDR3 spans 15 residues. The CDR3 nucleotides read TGTGCCAGCAGTGCTTGGACAGGGCATTACAATGAGCAGTTCTTC. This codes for CASSAWTGHYNEQFF.

This CDR3 reads CASSLQGETGELFF. The CDR3 DNA reads as TGTGCCAGCTCACTGCAGGGGGAAACCGGGGAGCTGTTTTTT. V gene TRBV18 combines with J gene TRBJ2-2; 7 positions match TRBD1. V gave up 4 bases and J gave up 5 bases; unmatched junction bases: 4. CDR3 size: 14 residues. The germline gives CDR1 KGHSH, CDR2 LQKENI.

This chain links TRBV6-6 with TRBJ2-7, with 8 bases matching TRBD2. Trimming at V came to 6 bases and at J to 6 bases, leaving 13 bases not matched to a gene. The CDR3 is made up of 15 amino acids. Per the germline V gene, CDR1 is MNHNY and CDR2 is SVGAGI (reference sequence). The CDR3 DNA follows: TGTGCCAGCAGCCTGACCCCCGGGGGGGGAGGCGAGCAGTACGTC. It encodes CASSLTPGGGGEQYV.

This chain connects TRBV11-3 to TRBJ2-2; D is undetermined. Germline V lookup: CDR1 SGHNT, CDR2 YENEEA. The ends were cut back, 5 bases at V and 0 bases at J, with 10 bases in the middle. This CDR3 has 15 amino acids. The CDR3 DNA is TGTGCCAGCAGCCCGGGTGTAGCGAACACCGGGGAGCTGTTTTTT. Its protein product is CASSPGVANTGELFF.

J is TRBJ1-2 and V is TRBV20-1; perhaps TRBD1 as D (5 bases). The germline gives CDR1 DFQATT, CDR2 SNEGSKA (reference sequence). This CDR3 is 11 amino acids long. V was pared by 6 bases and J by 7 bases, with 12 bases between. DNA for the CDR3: TGCAGTGCCGGGGGGGGTTTTGGCTACACCTTC. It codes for CSAGGGFGYTF.

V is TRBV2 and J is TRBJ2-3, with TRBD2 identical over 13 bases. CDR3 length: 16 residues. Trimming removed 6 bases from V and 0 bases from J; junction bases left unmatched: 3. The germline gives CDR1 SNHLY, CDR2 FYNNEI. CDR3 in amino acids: CASRPTSGGSTDTQYF. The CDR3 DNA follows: TGTGCCAGCAGACCGACTAGCGGGGGGAGCACAGATACGCAGTATTTT.